This T cell receptor (beta chain) was sequenced in a study of blood T cell repertoires in COVID-19. Across the whole study: Sites across the United States, Italy and Spain contributed samples from acute and convalescent COVID-19. In each case, the material was cDNA or gDNA derived from T cells, B-cell-depleted T cells, or PBMCs.

The assay was immunoSEQ multiplex PCR, and TCRdb's table has in-frame clones only and misses some. The sample shows about 39,000 clones, approximately 89% of them seen only once. V lost 6 bases, J lost 3 bases, and 14 bases lay in between. CDR1 SGHTA and CDR2 FQGNSA come from the germline V gene. CDR3 length equals 14 residues. The source material was peripheral blood. This clonotype was obtained from a man aged 55 to 70 with acute or convalescent COVID-19. The V and J genes are TRBV7-2 and TRBJ1-1; D is perhaps TRBD1 (6 bases). This CDR3 is CASSPRGGDTEAFF. The CDR3 bases are TGTGCCAGCAGTCCTCGCGGGGGCGACACTGAAGCTTTCTTT.